The clone carrying this T cell receptor (beta chain) was observed a single time. What it binds is not known. The data derive from a study of post-analysis software for immune sequencing data. Findings and limits, study-wide: Samples prepared in the same batch strongly co-clustered by F measure. In patients, TRBV5-6, TRBV5-1 and TRBV20-1 belonged to roughly five TRBV segments found more frequently than in controls. Significantly lower normalized Chao1 diversity was found in patients with multiple sclerosis relative to controls.

Tagging with unique molecular identifiers was a feature of the TCR beta cDNA libraries. TCRdb used MiXCR to reprocess the PCR reads, holding one entry per CDR3 protein. The table has almost 700,000 distinct CDR3 sequences, 55% to 60% seen once; the top ten hold about 10%. Per germline, CDR1 SGHDN and CDR2 FVKESK. V lost 4 bases, J lost 6 bases, and 13 bases stayed unmatched. This CDR3 has 16 amino acids. This chain connects TRBV14 to TRBJ2-5, with 8 nucleotides matching TRBD1. Sequencing was performed on blood. This sequence was found in a girl aged 2 to 10 with multiple sclerosis. CDR3 in DNA: TGTGCCAGCAGCCCTTACACAGGGGGACCGGGAAAGACCCAGTACTTC. Protein product: CASSPYTGGPGKTQYF.